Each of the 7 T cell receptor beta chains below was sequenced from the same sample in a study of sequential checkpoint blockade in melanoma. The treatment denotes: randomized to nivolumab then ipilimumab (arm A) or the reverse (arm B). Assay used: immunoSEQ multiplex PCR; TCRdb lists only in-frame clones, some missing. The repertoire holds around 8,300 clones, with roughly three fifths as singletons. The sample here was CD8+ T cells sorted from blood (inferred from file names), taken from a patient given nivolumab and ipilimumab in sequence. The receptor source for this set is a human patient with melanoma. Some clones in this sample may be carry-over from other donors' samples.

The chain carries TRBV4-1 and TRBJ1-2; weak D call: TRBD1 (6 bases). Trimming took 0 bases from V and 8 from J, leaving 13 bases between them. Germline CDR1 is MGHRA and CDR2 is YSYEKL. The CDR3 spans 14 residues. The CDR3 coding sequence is TGCGCCAGCAGCCAAGAAACAGGGAGTAAGGGCTACACCTTC. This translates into CASSQETGSKGYTF.

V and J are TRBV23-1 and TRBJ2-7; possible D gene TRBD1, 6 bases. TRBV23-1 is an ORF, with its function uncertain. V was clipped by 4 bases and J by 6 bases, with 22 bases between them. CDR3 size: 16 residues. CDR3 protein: CASSPRDTEKGCEQYF. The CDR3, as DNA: TGCGCCAGCAGTCCCCGGGACACAGAGAAGGGGTGCGAGCAGTACTTC.

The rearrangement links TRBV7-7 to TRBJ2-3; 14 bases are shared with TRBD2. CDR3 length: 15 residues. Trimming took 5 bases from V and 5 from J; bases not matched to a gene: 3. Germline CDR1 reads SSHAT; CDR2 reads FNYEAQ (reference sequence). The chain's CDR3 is CASSNGLAGGDTQYF. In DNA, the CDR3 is TGTGCCAGCAGCAACGGACTAGCGGGGGGAGATACGCAGTATTTT.

CDR3 amino acids: CASSASGTGGDEQYF. Written as DNA, the CDR3 is TGTGCCAGCAGTGCCTCCGGGACGGGGGGGGACGAGCAGTACTTC. The V gene is TRBV6-1, the J gene TRBJ2-5; 8 nucleotides align to TRBD2. The DNA end lines up better with TRBJ2-7; the J call may be wrong. The V gene's germline CDR1 is MNHNS and CDR2 SASEGT. The CDR3 is made up of 15 amino acids.

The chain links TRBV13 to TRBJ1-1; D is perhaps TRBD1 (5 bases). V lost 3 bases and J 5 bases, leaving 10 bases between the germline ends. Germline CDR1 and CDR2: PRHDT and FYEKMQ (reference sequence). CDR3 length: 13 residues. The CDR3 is CASSLGRGTEAFF. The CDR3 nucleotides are TGTGCCAGCAGCTTGGGGCGGGGGACTGAAGCTTTCTTT.

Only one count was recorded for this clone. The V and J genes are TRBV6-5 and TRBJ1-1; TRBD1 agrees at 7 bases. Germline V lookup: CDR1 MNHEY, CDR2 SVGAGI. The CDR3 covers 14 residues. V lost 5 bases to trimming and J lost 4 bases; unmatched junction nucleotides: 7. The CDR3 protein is CASSPDRFGTEAFF. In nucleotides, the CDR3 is TGTGCCAGCAGTCCGGACAGGTTCGGCACTGAAGCTTTCTTT.

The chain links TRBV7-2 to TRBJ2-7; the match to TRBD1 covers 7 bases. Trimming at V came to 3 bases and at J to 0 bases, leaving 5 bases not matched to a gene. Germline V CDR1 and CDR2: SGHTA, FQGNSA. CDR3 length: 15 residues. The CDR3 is CASSLRAGGSYEQYF. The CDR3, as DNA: TGTGCCAGCAGCTTGCGGGCAGGGGGCTCCTACGAGCAGTACTTC. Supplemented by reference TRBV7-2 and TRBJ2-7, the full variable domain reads GAGVSQSPSNKVTEKGKDVELRCDPISGHTALYWYRQSLGQGLEFLIYFQGNSAPDKSGLPSDRFSAERTGGSVSTLTIQRTQQEDSAVYLCASSLRAGGSYEQYFGPGTRLTVT.